The clone carrying this T cell receptor (beta chain) was picked up many times. Its matching antigen is unknown. Template material for amplifying TCR beta CDR3 regions consisted of RNA transcripts. Researchers ran a first-round RT-PCR on the TCR CDR3 using the HTBI primer set. TCRdb analysed the multiplex PCR reads with MiXCR anew, one entry per CDR3 protein. The profile shows approximately 700,000 distinct CDR3 sequences, about 16% of them singletons. This sample is part of a study of T cells in Graves' hyperthyroidism and ophthalmopathy. In the study overall: The blood sample was taken at first diagnosis, before treatment began.

Aged 18 to 65, the patients had hyperthyroidism that was newly diagnosed and had lasted under 2 months. Together with thyroid ultrasound, orbital computed tomography, serum thyroxine and TRAb, clinical symptoms were used for diagnoses. Germline V gene data show CDR1 as MDHEN and CDR2 as SYDVKM. CDR3 length equals 13 residues. The germline V and J ends were trimmed by 6 bases and 0 bases, with 9 bases remaining between them. Overall study findings and caveats: Also found in blood were most expanded thyroid clonotypes above 0.001.

The source is a man aged 18 to 35 with Graves' hyperthyroidism. V is TRBV28 and J is TRBJ2-7; D uncertain. Sequences were obtained from blood. The CDR3 DNA sequence: TGTGCCAGCAGCGACCAGATCTCCTACGAGCAGTACTTC. Amino acid sequence: CASSDQISYEQYF. Using reference TRBV28 and TRBJ2-7 for the parts outside the CDR3, the full variable domain is DVKVTQSSRYLVKRTGEKVFLECVQDMDHENMFWYRQDPGLGLRLIYFSYDVKMKEKGDIPEGYSVSREKKERFSLILESASTNQTSMYLCASSDQISYEQYFGPGTRLTVT.